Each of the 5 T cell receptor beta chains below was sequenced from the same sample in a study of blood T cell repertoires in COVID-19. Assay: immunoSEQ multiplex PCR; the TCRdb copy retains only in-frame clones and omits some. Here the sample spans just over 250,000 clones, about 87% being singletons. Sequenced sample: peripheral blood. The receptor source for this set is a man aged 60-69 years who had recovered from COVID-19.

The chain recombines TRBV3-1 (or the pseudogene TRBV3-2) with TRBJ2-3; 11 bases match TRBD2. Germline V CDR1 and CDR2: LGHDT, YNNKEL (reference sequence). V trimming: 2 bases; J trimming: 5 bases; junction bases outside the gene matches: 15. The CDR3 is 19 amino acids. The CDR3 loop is CASSQRGTSGPQGGDTQYF. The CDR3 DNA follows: TGTGCCAGCAGCCAACGGGGGACTAGCGGCCCCCAGGGAGGAGATACGCAGTATTTT.

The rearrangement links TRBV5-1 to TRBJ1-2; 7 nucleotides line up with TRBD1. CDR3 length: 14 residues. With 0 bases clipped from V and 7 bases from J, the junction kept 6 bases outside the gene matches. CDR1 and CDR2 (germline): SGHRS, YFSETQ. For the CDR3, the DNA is TGCGCCAGCAGCTTGGACAGGGGAGTTGGTGGCTACACCTTC. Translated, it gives CASSLDRGVGGYTF.

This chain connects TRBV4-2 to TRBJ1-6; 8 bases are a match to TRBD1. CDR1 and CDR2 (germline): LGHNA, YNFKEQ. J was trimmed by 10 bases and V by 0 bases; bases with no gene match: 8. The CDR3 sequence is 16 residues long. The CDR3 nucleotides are TGTGCCAGCAGCCAAGATCATCAGGGGGCTTTGTCACCCCTCCACTTT. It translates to CASSQDHQGALSPLHF.

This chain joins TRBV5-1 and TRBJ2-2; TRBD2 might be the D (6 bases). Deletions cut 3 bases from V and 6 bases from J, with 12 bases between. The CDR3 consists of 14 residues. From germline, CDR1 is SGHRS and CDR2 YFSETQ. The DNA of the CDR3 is TGCGCCAGCAGCTCCCCAGGAGGGTCCGGGGAGCTGTTTTTT. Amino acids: CASSSPGGSGELFF.

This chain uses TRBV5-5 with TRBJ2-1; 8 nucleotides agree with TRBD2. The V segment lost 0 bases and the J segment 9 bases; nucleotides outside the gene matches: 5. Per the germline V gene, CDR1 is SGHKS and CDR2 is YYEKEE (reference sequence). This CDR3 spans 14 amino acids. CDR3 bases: TGTGCCAGCAGCTTGGTGGTAGCGGGGTCTGAGCAGTTCTTC. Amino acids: CASSLVVAGSEQFF.